Listed below are T cell receptor beta chains from one sample, sequenced in a study of sequential checkpoint blockade in melanoma. Produced via immunoSEQ multiplex PCR; TCRdb's table is partial and in-frame only. Of about 17,000 clones in the sample, over 70% were seen once. Sequences were derived from CD8+ T cells sorted from blood (inferred from file names), sampled from a patient given nivolumab and ipilimumab in sequence. These receptor sequences come from a human donor with melanoma. Both conserved end residues are part of each CDR3. A D gene is named only where the DNA matches it firmly. Rows may omit the clone size; those that give it use once, few, many or a size class.

V,length,size,J,D,CDR3,DNA
TRBV9,15,.,TRBJ1-4,.,CASSRWAATNEKLFF,TGTGCCAGCAGCCGCTGGGCCGCAACTAATGAAAAACTGTTTTTT
TRBV25-1,13,once,TRBJ1-1,.,CASSGVSTAEAFF,TGTGCCAGCAGCGGGGTTTCCACGGCTGAAGCTTTCTTT
TRBV7-2,16,.,TRBJ1-5,.,CASSRGQPIINQPQHF,TGTGCCAGCAGCCGCGGACAGCCGATTATTAATCAGCCCCAGCATTTT
TRBV7-2,17,.,TRBJ2-7,TRBD2,CASSWASGGDTGYEQYF,TGTGCCAGCAGCTGGGCTAGCGGGGGGGATACTGGTTACGAGCAGTACTTC
TRBV15,18,.,TRBJ2-2,TRBD2,CATSRVGGLAGVAGELFF,TGTGCCACCAGCAGAGTAGGAGGACTAGCGGGAGTAGCCGGGGAGCTGTTTTTT
TRBV19,15,.,TRBJ1-5,.,CASTERGGADQPQHF,TGTGCCAGTACTGAAAGGGGAGGGGCGGATCAGCCCCAGCATTTT
TRBV11-2,13,few,TRBJ1-2,.,CASSFEGTGGNTF,TGTGCCAGCAGCTTCGAAGGGACTGGGGGGAACACCTTC
TRBV5-8,15,few,TRBJ2-7,.,CASSLEAGDLYEQYF,TGTGCCAGCAGCTTAGAAGCAGGGGATCTCTACGAGCAGTACTTC
TRBV7-6,15,.,TRBJ1-4,TRBD1,CASSRRQGPNEKLFF,TGTGCCAGCAGCCGACGACAGGGCCCTAATGAAAAACTGTTTTTT
TRBV7-2,15,.,TRBJ2-7,.,CASRDRGTSSYEQYF,TGTGCCAGCAGGGATAGGGGGACAAGCTCCTACGAGCAGTACTTC
TRBV5-1,11,.,TRBJ2-7,.,CASSKSHEQYF,TGCGCCAGCAGCAAAAGCCACGAGCAGTACTTC
TRBV25-1,13,.,TRBJ1-2,.,CASSEAMHYGYTF,TGTGCCAGCAGTGAAGCTATGCACTATGGCTACACCTTC
TRBV19,14,.,TRBJ2-5,TRBD1,CASSISQGLDVQYF,TGTGCCAGTAGTATTTCACAGGGGCTAGACGTGCAGTACTTC
TRBV6-5,13,.,TRBJ2-7,TRBD2,CASSKRDSYEQYF,TGTGCCAGCAGTAAGCGGGACTCCTACGAGCAGTACTTC
TRBV5-4,13,.,TRBJ2-7,TRBD1,CASSPGGNYEQYF,TGTGCCAGCAGCCCAGGGGGCAACTACGAGCAGTACTTC
TRBV7-9,17,medium-sized,TRBJ2-7,TRBD2,CASSPPPGLAGGYEQYF,TGTGCCAGCAGCCCGCCTCCGGGACTAGCGGGAGGGTACGAGCAGTACTTC
TRBV4-3,14,.,TRBJ1-1,.,CASSQDTVNTEAFF,TGCGCCAGCAGCCAAGATACGGTGAACACTGAAGCTTTCTTT
TRBV7-9,16,.,TRBJ1-2,TRBD1,CASSSAGTENLYGYTF,TGTGCCAGCAGCTCCGCCGGGACAGAAAACCTCTATGGCTACACCTTC
TRBV11-2,17,.,TRBJ1-1,.,CASSSQSPGHSNTEAFF,TGTGCCAGCAGCTCCCAGTCCCCCGGACATTCGAACACTGAAGCTTTCTTT
TRBV4-2,16,few,TRBJ2-1,TRBD2,CASSQDPGGSYNEQFF,TGTGCCAGCAGCCAAGATCCGGGAGGCTCCTACAATGAGCAGTTCTTC
TRBV27,13,.,TRBJ1-1,.,CASSSKGYTEAFF,TGTGCCAGCAGTTCTAAGGGGTACACTGAAGCTTTCTTT
TRBV7-6,15,.,TRBJ1-4,.,CASSPRGRANEKLFF,TGTGCCAGCAGCCCCCGCGGGCGGGCTAATGAAAAACTGTTTTTT
TRBV7-9,15,.,TRBJ2-7,.,CASSFGGSTEHEQYF,TGTGCCAGCAGCTTCGGAGGGTCGACAGAACACGAGCAGTACTTC
TRBV19,16,.,TRBJ2-3,.,CASSIGDSASTDTQYF,TGTGCCAGTAGTATCGGTGACTCCGCTAGCACAGATACGCAGTATTTT
TRBV9,16,.,TRBJ1-2,.,CASSVEYTGGPYGYTF,TGTGCCAGCAGCGTAGAATATACGGGGGGGCCGTATGGCTACACCTTC
TRBV7-9,14,few,TRBJ1-4,.,CASSLGQMNEKLFF,TGTGCCAGCAGCTTAGGCCAGATGAATGAAAAACTGTTTTTT
TRBV4-3,15,.,TRBJ2-7,.,CASSPHREGTYEQYF,TGCGCCAGCAGCCCTCACAGGGAAGGGACCTACGAGCAGTACTTC
TRBV27,12,once,TRBJ1-6,.,CASTHPGSPLHF,TGTGCCAGCACCCATCCGGGTTCACCCCTCCACTTT
TRBV7-9,14,few,TRBJ2-7,TRBD1,CASSSGQGAHEQYF,TGTGCCAGCAGCTCGGGACAGGGGGCCCACGAGCAGTACTTC
TRBV30,14,.,TRBJ1-1,.,CAWSWANINTEAFF,TGTGCCTGGAGTTGGGCCAACATAAACACTGAAGCTTTCTTT
TRBV7-6,15,.,TRBJ1-1,.,CASSPLVQGNTEAFF,TGTGCCAGCAGCCCCTTGGTACAGGGTAACACTGAAGCTTTCTTT
TRBV11-2,15,.,TRBJ2-7,TRBD2,CASSLRASGNYEQYF,TGTGCCAGCAGCCTGAGGGCTAGCGGGAACTACGAGCAGTACTTC
TRBV29-1,14,once,TRBJ2-7,.,CSVERGSNSYEQYF,TGCAGCGTTGAACGCGGCTCAAACTCCTACGAGCAGTACTTC
TRBV11-2,15,few,TRBJ2-7,TRBD2,CASSWGTSVSYEQYF,TGTGCCAGCAGCTGGGGGACTAGCGTTTCCTACGAGCAGTACTTC
TRBV4-2,16,large,TRBJ2-7,TRBD2,CASSQAEGGPYDEQYF,TGTGCCAGCAGCCAAGCAGAGGGAGGGCCTTATGACGAGCAGTACTTC
TRBV18,15,.,TRBJ2-7,TRBD2,CASSPYGREGYEQYF,TGTGCCAGCTCACCCTACGGCAGGGAGGGATACGAGCAGTACTTC
TRBV6-1,14,.,TRBJ2-7,TRBD1,CASETTGVTYEQYF,TGTGCCAGCGAGACAACAGGGGTCACCTACGAGCAGTACTTC
TRBV5-4,15,.,TRBJ2-7,.,CASSFVDAATYEQYF,TGTGCCAGCAGCTTTGTCGATGCTGCCACCTACGAGCAGTACTTC
TRBV5-4,16,.,TRBJ1-2,TRBD1,CASSAGQGARYYGYTF,TGTGCCAGCAGCGCGGGACAGGGGGCGAGGTACTATGGCTACACCTTC
TRBV28,13,few,TRBJ2-7,TRBD1,CASSDRGPYEQYF,TGTGCCAGCTCCGACAGGGGGCCCTACGAGCAGTACTTC
TRBV4-2,15,few,TRBJ2-7,.,CASSQGTTSSYEQYF,TGTGCCAGCAGCCAAGGTACCACGAGCTCCTACGAGCAGTACTTC
TRBV10-3,13,.,TRBJ2-7,.,CAINPDRSYEQYF,TGTGCCATCAATCCGGACAGATCCTACGAGCAGTACTTC
TRBV27,14,.,TRBJ2-7,.,CASSLLGGTYEQYF,TGTGCCAGCAGTCTCTTAGGCGGTACCTACGAGCAGTACTTC
TRBV13,14,.,TRBJ1-1,.,CASSFPTENTEAFF,TGTGCCAGCAGCTTCCCGACAGAGAACACTGAAGCTTTCTTT
TRBV27,13,.,TRBJ2-7,.,CASSYRRDYEQYF,TGTGCCAGCAGTTACAGGCGGGACTACGAGCAGTACTTC
TRBV6-1,15,few,TRBJ2-7,.,CASSESDGTTHEQYF,TGTGCCAGCAGTGAAAGCGACGGGACAACCCACGAGCAGTACTTC
TRBV14,16,once,TRBJ1-2,.,CASSQALGSSNYGYTF,TGTGCCAGCAGCCAAGCACTAGGGAGCAGTAACTATGGCTACACCTTC
TRBV15,15,.,TRBJ1-1,TRBD1,CATSSSNRGGTEAFF,TGTGCCACCAGCAGTTCCAACAGGGGTGGCACTGAAGCTTTCTTT